Presented here are 28 T cell receptor beta chains from one specimen sequenced in a study of T cell changes during pregnancy in multiple sclerosis. Libraries were prepared by immunoSEQ multiplex PCR; TCRdb keeps only in-frame clonotypes and omits some of them. The top ten hold about 0.6% of the sample, which has about 38,000 clones, over 85% seen once. The source material was CD4+ T cells from peripheral blood mononuclear cells, sampled before pregnancy. These receptors were obtained from a female donor with multiple sclerosis, enrolled in a pregnancy study.

The table lists this clone with a few counts. The CDR3 spells CASSRQGAMVTGELFF. The CDR3 DNA reads as TGTGCCAGCAGTCGACAGGGGGCGATGGTGACCGGGGAGCTGTTTTTT. The J gene is TRBJ2-2, the V gene TRBV7-6, with TRBD1 identical over 10 bases. The junction had 9 bases not matched to a gene; V was cut back by 6 bases and J by 5 bases. In germline, CDR1 is SGHVS, CDR2 FNYEAQ. The CDR3 totals 16 residues. Using reference TRBV7-6 and TRBJ2-2 for the parts outside the CDR3, the full variable domain is GAGVSQSPRYKVTKRGQDVALRCDPISGHVSLYWYRQALGQGPEFLTYFNYEAQQDKSGLPNDRFSAERPEGSISTLTIQRTEQRDSAMYRCASSRQGAMVTGELFFGEGSRLTVL.

The rearrangement uses TRBV5-4 and TRBJ1-6; 9 bases are a match to TRBD1. Germline lookup yields CDR1 SGHNT and CDR2 YYREEE (reference sequence). The J segment lost 5 bases and the V segment lost 4 bases, leaving 7 bases of the junction unmatched. The CDR3 consists of 16 residues. CDR3 sequence reads: CASSLSQGANNSPLHF. CDR3 nucleotides: TGTGCCAGCAGCCTATCACAGGGGGCTAATAATTCACCCCTCCACTTT.

V gene TRBV28 combines with J gene TRBJ1-5; perhaps TRBD1 as D (5 bases). CDR3 length: 13 residues. V was pared by 11 bases and J by 9 bases, with 20 bases between. Germline V gene sequence: CDR1 MDHEN, CDR2 SYDVKM. CDR3 in amino acids: CAGRTKSRGPQHF. As DNA, the CDR3 is TGTGCCGGGAGGACAAAGTCAAGGGGGCCCCAGCATTTT.

The gene calls are TRBV7-8 and TRBJ1-5; D is perhaps TRBD1 (6 bases). V was shortened by 1 base and J by 1 base, with 14 bases between the two germline ends. Germline V gives CDR1 SGHVS, CDR2 FQNEAQ. This CDR3 contains 17 residues. In nucleotides, the CDR3 is TGTGCCAGCAGCTTAGGGGGCAGGGGTAAAAGCAATCAGCCCCAGCATTTT. It is translated as CASSLGGRGKSNQPQHF.

The chain is built from TRBV10-1 and TRBJ1-1; D unclear. The CDR3 runs 13 residues. V dropped 6 bases and J dropped 5 bases, with 13 bases sitting between them. Germline V lookup: CDR1 WNHNN, CDR2 SYGVQD (reference sequence). The CDR3 coding sequence is TGCGCCAGCAGATCAACCACGGGGACTGAAGCTTTCTTT. This encodes CASRSTTGTEAFF.

The V call is TRBV7-9, the J call TRBJ1-2; 8 nucleotides align to TRBD1. This CDR3 spans 16 amino acids. The V segment lost 5 bases and the J segment 3 bases; nucleotides outside the gene matches: 11. Per germline, CDR1 SEHNR and CDR2 FQNEAQ (reference sequence). CDR3 in amino acids: CASSPETGATYYGYTF. The CDR3 coding sequence is TGTGCCAGCAGCCCCGAGACAGGGGCGACTTACTATGGCTACACCTTC.

The rearrangement links TRBV11-2 to TRBJ2-7; the D is unclear. Trimming shortened V by 4 bases and J by 1 base, and 5 bases separated the two germline ends. The CDR3 extends over 12 amino acids. Per germline, CDR1 SGHAT and CDR2 FQNNGV. The CDR3 sequence: CASSSGSYEQYF. The CDR3 DNA reads TGTGCCAGCAGCTCAGGTTCCTACGAGCAGTACTTC.

The chain joins TRBV5-1 to TRBJ1-4; weak D call: TRBD1 (5 bases). From germline, CDR1 is SGHRS and CDR2 YFSETQ. The V end lost 0 bases, the J end lost 12 bases, and 12 bases lay between the germline ends. CDR3 size: 13 residues. The CDR3: CASSLGGGHQLFF. The CDR3 nucleotides are TGCGCCAGCAGCTTGGGAGGCGGACATCAACTGTTTTTT. Looking up the rest from reference TRBV5-1 and TRBJ1-4 gives the full variable domain: KAGVTQTPRYLIKTRGQQVTLSCSPISGHRSVSWYQQTPGQGLQFLFEYFSETQRNKGNFPGRFSGRQFSNSRSEMNVSTLELGDSALYLCASSLGGGHQLFFGSGTQLSVL.

V and J are TRBV11-3 and TRBJ2-1, with 7 bases that match TRBD1. Germline V CDR1 and CDR2: SGHNT, YENEEA. The CDR3 extends over 16 amino acids. Trimming at V came to 1 base and at J to 15 bases, leaving 18 bases not matched to a gene. The chain's CDR3 is CASSLGGGRDRKNLFF. DNA of the CDR3: TGTGCCAGCAGCTTAGGGGGCGGTAGGGACAGAAAAAACTTGTTCTTC.

The chain couples TRBV30 to TRBJ1-1; 10 nucleotides align to TRBD1. Germline CDR1 is GTSNPN and CDR2 is SVGIG (reference sequence). Losses at the gene ends were 1 base for V and 4 bases for J; bases not matched to a gene: 18. The CDR3 extends over 19 amino acids. The DNA for the CDR3 is TGTGCCTGGAGTGGAAGGACAGGGGGAGTGGTGAGGGCCCGCACTGAAGCTTTCTTT. This gives the protein CAWSGRTGGVVRARTEAFF.

This clone was found a few times. The rearrangement joins TRBV2 to TRBJ1-5, with 8 bases lining up with TRBD1. Trimming removed 1 base from V and 10 bases from J; junction bases left unmatched: 6. The germline CDR1 and CDR2 sequences are SNHLY and FYNNEI. CDR3 length: 14 residues. CDR3: CASSEGQGSSPQHF. As DNA, the CDR3 is TGTGCCAGCAGTGAAGGACAGGGGAGTTCTCCCCAGCATTTT.

This clone was detected once. V usage is TRBV11-2 and J usage is TRBJ2-7; tentatively, D is TRBD1 (6 bases). CDR3 length: 12 residues. Trimming removed 1 base at V and 12 bases at J, with 13 bases between. Per germline, CDR1 SGHAT and CDR2 FQNNGV. CDR3: CASSLAGTLPYF. In DNA form, the CDR3 reads TGTGCCAGCAGCTTAGCCGGGACACTCCCGTACTTC. The variable domain in full, with the rest retrieved from reference TRBV11-2 and TRBJ2-7, is EAGVAQSPRYKIIEKRQSVAFWCNPISGHATLYWYQQILGQGPKLLIQFQNNGVVDDSQLPKDRFSAERLKGVDSTLKIQPAKLEDSAVYLCASSLAGTLPYFGPGTRLTVT.

The CDR3 here is CASSLMESSPSGYTF. The CDR3, as DNA: TGTGCCAGCAGCTTAATGGAGAGTTCCCCCTCCGGCTACACCTTC. The J gene is TRBJ1-2, the V gene TRBV7-2; no reliable D call. This CDR3 spans 15 amino acids. Looked up from germline, CDR1 is SGHTA and CDR2 is FQGNSA. V lost 2 bases and J 8 bases, leaving 18 bases between the germline ends.

The chain links TRBV11-3 to TRBJ2-3; 7 positions agree with TRBD2. CDR3 length equals 16 residues. Trimming at V came to 0 bases and at J to 2 bases, leaving 5 bases not matched to a gene. The germline V gene has CDR1 SGHNT and CDR2 YENEEA. As DNA, the CDR3 is TGTGCCAGCAGCTTAGAGGGGGGGAGAAACACAGATACGCAGTATTTT. As protein: CASSLEGGRNTDTQYF.

The chain carries TRBV2 and TRBJ2-1, with 8 nucleotides matching TRBD1. The CDR3 contains 15 residues. The J segment lost 7 bases and the V segment lost 5 bases, leaving 10 bases of the junction unmatched. Per the germline V gene, CDR1 is SNHLY and CDR2 is FYNNEI. The DNA for the CDR3 is TGTGCCAGCAGTAAAACCGGGACAGGAAAGAATGAGCAGTTCTTC. Translation: CASSKTGTGKNEQFF.

This clone was recorded only once. V usage is TRBV18 and J usage is TRBJ2-4, with D possibly being TRBD1 (6 bases). V was shortened by 4 bases and J by 9 bases, with 16 bases between the two germline ends. Germline CDR1 KGHSH, CDR2 LQKENI. The CDR3 totals 14 residues. CDR3 in amino acids: CASSQDRVGLIQYF. In DNA form, the CDR3 reads TGTGCCAGCTCACAGGACAGAGTAGGACTCATTCAGTACTTC.

The chain links TRBV7-2 to TRBJ1-5; D is possibly TRBD1 (6 bases). This CDR3 is 14 amino acids long. V was trimmed by 3 bases and J by 2 bases, leaving 8 bases between them. Germline V gene lookup returns CDR1 SGHTA and CDR2 FQGNSA. CDR3 DNA: TGTGCCAGCAGCTTTAAGGGGGGCAATCAGCCCCAGCATTTT. Residues: CASSFKGGNQPQHF.

The chain employs TRBV10-3 and TRBJ2-3, with unresolved D. V lost 1 base, J lost 2 bases, and 7 bases lay in between. The CDR3 totals 14 residues. The germline V gene encodes CDR1 ENHRY and CDR2 SYGVKD. Here the CDR3 reads CAISELAPTDTQYF. In DNA, the CDR3 is TGTGCCATCAGTGAGTTAGCACCCACAGATACGCAGTATTTT.

This clone was observed a handful of times. The V gene is TRBV7-9, the J gene TRBJ1-6; the D gene is possibly TRBD1 (5 bases). This CDR3 spans 12 amino acids. The germline CDR1 and CDR2 sequences are SEHNR and FQNEAQ (reference sequence). The V end lost 3 bases, the J end lost 16 bases, and 13 bases lay between the germline ends. CDR3: CASSLSTGGLHF. The CDR3 coding sequence is TGTGCCAGCAGCTTGTCGACGGGGGGACTCCACTTT.

The rearrangement links TRBV19 to TRBJ2-7; maybe TRBD1 (5 bases). CDR3 length equals 16 residues. V lost 3 bases and J 2 bases, leaving 17 bases between the germline ends. The germline V gene has CDR1 LNHDA and CDR2 SQIVND (reference sequence). CDR3 in DNA: TGTGCCAGTAGTATGTTAGTAGGGGCAGGCCCCTACGAGCAGTACTTC. Its translation is CASSMLVGAGPYEQYF.

The chain couples TRBV4-2 to TRBJ1-2; no reliable D call. V shed 0 bases and J shed 8 bases, with 13 bases lying between them. The CDR3 is 14 amino acids. CDR1 is LGHNA, CDR2 YNFKEQ, per germline. DNA for the CDR3: TGTGCCAGCAGCCAAGATCAGCGGGAACGAGGCTACACCTTC. Encoded protein: CASSQDQRERGYTF.

This chain connects TRBV12-5 to TRBJ2-1, with D perhaps matching TRBD1 (5 bases). Trimming stripped 2 bases from V and 6 bases from J, with 11 bases between. CDR3 length equals 14 residues. Looked up from germline, CDR1 is LGHNT and CDR2 is FRNRAP. CDR3 amino acids: CASGLSGFVNEQFF. CDR3 sequence (DNA): TGTGCTAGTGGTTTGTCAGGGTTTGTCAATGAGCAGTTCTTC.

CDR3: CASSPGASAAYGYTF. In nucleotides, the CDR3 is TGTGCCAGCAGTCCAGGGGCCTCCGCTGCTTATGGCTACACCTTC. The chain uses TRBV28 and TRBJ1-2, with D perhaps matching TRBD1 (6 bases). Germline lookup yields CDR1 MDHEN and CDR2 SYDVKM. V lost 5 bases and J 5 bases, leaving 18 bases between the germline ends. The CDR3 length is 15 residues.

The chain has TRBV5-4 and TRBJ2-7; TRBD1 agrees at 7 bases. This CDR3 has 12 residues. The V and J ends lost 4 bases and 12 bases, in that order; junction bases with no gene match: 10. Germline CDR1 reads SGHNT; CDR2 reads YYREEE (reference sequence). The CDR3 nucleotides read TGTGCCAGCAGCGCCGTACAGGGGAGTCTGTACTTC. This translates into CASSAVQGSLYF.

The chain employs TRBV12-5 and TRBJ2-1; 7 nucleotides align to TRBD2. The germline V gene encodes CDR1 LGHNT and CDR2 FRNRAP. V shed 10 bases and J 8 bases; nucleotides not matched to a gene: 8. The CDR3 runs 12 residues. In DNA, the CDR3 is TGTGCTAAACAGCAAGCGGGGTATGAGCAGTTCTTC. Amino acid sequence: CAKQQAGYEQFF.

The chain couples TRBV25-1 to TRBJ2-7, with 9 bases identical to TRBD1. CDR1 and CDR2 from the germline V gene are MGHDK and SYGVNS. J gave up 3 bases and V 4 bases, and 7 bases lay outside the gene matches. There are 15 residues in the CDR3. The CDR3 coding sequence is TGTGCCAGCAGTGCCTCCGGGACAGGGTACTACGAGCAGTACTTC. The encoded protein is CASSASGTGYYEQYF.

The rearrangement uses TRBV5-6 and TRBJ1-4, with 7 bases that match TRBD1. V was clipped by 0 bases and J by 7 bases; unmatched bases: 6. The CDR3 loop spans 15 amino acids. Germline loops: CDR1 SGHDT, CDR2 YYEEEE. CDR3: CASSLARSGGEKLFF. The CDR3, as DNA: TGTGCCAGCAGCTTGGCCAGGTCAGGGGGTGAAAAACTGTTTTTT.

The V and J genes are TRBV30 and TRBJ2-5, with TRBD2 matching 9 bases. Germline V lookup: CDR1 GTSNPN, CDR2 SVGIG (reference sequence). The CDR3 is 14 residues long. With V trimmed by 1 base and J by 5 bases, 5 bases remained unmatched. As DNA, the CDR3 is TGTGCCTGGAGTGGGCTAGCGGGGTTCGAGACCCAGTACTTC. Amino acids: CAWSGLAGFETQYF.